This T cell receptor (beta chain) appears in the sequencing data of a study of blood T cell repertoires in COVID-19. Background on the study: Nucleic acid was either cDNA or gDNA, and it came from T cells, B-cell-depleted T cells, or PBMCs.

The protocol was immunoSEQ multiplex PCR, while the TCRdb copy is restricted to in-frame clones and leaves out a portion. The profile covers approximately 200,000 clones, with 85% appearing a single time and 18% taken by the ten largest. Participants, about 18 to 90 years old, spanned approximately 26 US areas. Cohort allocation depended upon clinical history that participants reported. The sample consisted of PBMCs or T cells enriched from blood (not recorded which). The clonotype was recovered from a middle-aged man who had recovered from COVID-19.

The CDR3, as DNA: TGCAGTGCTAGTAGCGGTGGTGAGCAGTTCTTC. Its protein product is CSASSGGEQFF. This chain connects TRBV20-1 to TRBJ2-1; a possible D gene is TRBD2 (6 bases). V shed 3 bases and J shed 9 bases, with 9 bases lying between them. The length of the CDR3 is 11 residues. Germline V gene sequence: CDR1 DFQATT, CDR2 SNEGSKA (reference sequence).